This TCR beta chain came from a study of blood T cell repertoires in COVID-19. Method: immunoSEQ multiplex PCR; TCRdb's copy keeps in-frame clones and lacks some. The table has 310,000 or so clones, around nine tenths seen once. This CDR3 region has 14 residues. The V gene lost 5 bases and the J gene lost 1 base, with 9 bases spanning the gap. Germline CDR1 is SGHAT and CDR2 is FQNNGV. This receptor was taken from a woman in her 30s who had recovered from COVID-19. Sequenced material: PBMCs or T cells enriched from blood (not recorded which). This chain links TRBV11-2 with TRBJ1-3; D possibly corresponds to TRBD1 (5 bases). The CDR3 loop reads CASSRGVSGNTIYF. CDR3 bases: TGTGCCAGCAGCCGGGGGGTGTCTGGAAACACCATATATTTT.